This paragraph covers one T cell receptor (beta chain) sequence. Libraries were prepared by immunoSEQ multiplex PCR; TCRdb keeps only in-frame clonotypes and omits some of them. Counted here are 35,000 to 55,000 clones, roughly nine tenths occurring once; the ten biggest clones make up about 1%. This sample is drawn from a study of T cell changes during pregnancy in multiple sclerosis. V was pared by 8 bases and J by 6 bases, with 10 bases of the junction left unmatched. The CDR3 runs 14 residues. The germline V gene has CDR1 SGHNT and CDR2 YENEEA. This material consisted of CD4+ T cells from peripheral blood mononuclear cells, taken after pregnancy. The chain uses TRBV11-3 and TRBJ2-7, with 10 nucleotides matching TRBD1. This receptor was taken from a female donor with multiple sclerosis, enrolled in a pregnancy study. The CDR3 nucleotides are TGTGCCAGCGGGATCTCGGGACAGGGGTCCGAGCAGTACTTC. It encodes CASGISGQGSEQYF.